The next 9 T cell receptor beta chains were all read from a single sample in a study of shared clonotypes between healthy human individuals. TCRdb's copy holds only in-frame clones and misses some; the assay was immunoSEQ multiplex PCR. This table has a few million clones, approximately 95% appearing once. Material: naive CD4+ T cells from PBMCs. Documented subset: CD45RA+ positively selected. These receptor sequences come from a young man in good health. Some clones in this sample may be carry-over from other donors' samples.

Comments on this clone: Other DNA sequences within the sample encode an identical CDR3. The rearrangement joins TRBV28 to TRBJ1-2, with D possibly matching TRBD1 (6 bases). CDR3 length: 12 amino acids. CDR1 is MDHEN, CDR2 SYDVKM, per germline. V was clipped by 3 bases and J by 5 bases, with 7 bases between them. The CDR3, as DNA: TGTGCCAGCAGTTTTACAGGGTATGGCTACACCTTC. It yields the protein CASSFTGYGYTF.

The chain is built from TRBV5-1 and TRBJ2-1; 14 bases agree with TRBD2. Germline V gene lookup returns CDR1 SGHRS and CDR2 YFSETQ. The ends lost 0 bases at V and 8 bases at J; junction bases unmatched: 4. The length of the CDR3 is 16 residues. CDR3 in amino acids: CASSLVPGLAGDEQFF. The CDR3 coding sequence is TGCGCCAGCAGCTTGGTACCGGGACTAGCGGGAGATGAGCAGTTCTTC.

The CDR3 region is CASSPGPFAYEQYF. The CDR3 bases are TGTGCCAGCAGCCCGGGCCCCTTTGCCTACGAGCAGTACTTC. J is TRBJ2-7 and V is TRBV6-1, with D uncertain. Between the trimmed V and J ends, which lost 6 bases and 2 bases, there was a span of 14 bases. This CDR3 spans 14 amino acids. Germline V gene lookup returns CDR1 MNHNS and CDR2 SASEGT.

The CDR3 DNA sequence: TGTGCCTGGAGTCGCGTCGAGGAGACCCAGTACTTC. Translated: CAWSRVEETQYF. This sequence joins TRBV30 and TRBJ2-5, with D uncertain. The CDR3 consists of 12 residues. The germline CDR1 and CDR2 sequences are GTSNPN and SVGIG (reference sequence). The V gene lost 2 bases and the J gene lost 5 bases, with 9 bases spanning the gap.

On this clone: The sample carries other DNA sequences with the same CDR3. The chain couples TRBV9 to TRBJ1-2; maybe TRBD1 (5 bases). The CDR3 has 13 residues. Trimming removed 2 bases at V and 4 bases at J, with 9 bases between. Germline values: CDR1 SGDLS, CDR2 YYNGEE. CDR3 region: CASSVGGGYGYTF. The DNA for the CDR3 is TGTGCCAGCAGCGTTGGGGGTGGCTATGGCTACACCTTC.

This chain links TRBV20-1 with TRBJ2-1, with D possibly matching TRBD2 (5 bases). The CDR3 runs to 11 residues. The germline gives CDR1 DFQATT, CDR2 SNEGSKA (reference sequence). Trimming left V 3 bases short and J 9 bases short, with 9 bases between. The CDR3 region is CSASGETEQFF. CDR3 in DNA: TGCAGTGCTAGCGGGGAAACTGAGCAGTTCTTC.

As concerns this clone: Other DNA variants within this sample encode the same CDR3. V and J are TRBV14 and TRBJ1-2, with D possibly TRBD1 on 6 matching bases. The CDR3 runs 12 residues. The ends were cut back, 3 bases at V and 8 bases at J, with 10 bases in the middle. Germline CDR1 is SGHDN and CDR2 is FVKESK. CDR3 DNA sequence: TGTGCCAGCAGCCAGAGCAGGGGAGGCTACACCTTC. It yields the protein CASSQSRGGYTF.

The chain uses TRBV10-3 and TRBJ1-2; a possible D gene is TRBD1 (6 bases). The CDR3 covers 14 residues. Trimming stripped 4 bases from V and 7 bases from J, with 16 bases between. Germline lookup yields CDR1 ENHRY and CDR2 SYGVKD. CDR3 nucleotides: TGTGCCATCAGTGCGACAGGCGTGGAAGGTGGCTACACCTTC. It encodes CAISATGVEGGYTF.

The rearrangement joins TRBV25-1 to TRBJ2-2; D may be TRBD1 (5 bases). The V gene's germline CDR1 is MGHDK and CDR2 SYGVNS. CDR3 length equals 12 residues. Deletions cut 0 bases from V and 13 bases from J, with 9 bases between. CDR3 sequence (DNA): TGTGCCAGCAGTGAATATGCAGGGCGGCTGTTTTTT. Its protein is CASSEYAGRLFF.